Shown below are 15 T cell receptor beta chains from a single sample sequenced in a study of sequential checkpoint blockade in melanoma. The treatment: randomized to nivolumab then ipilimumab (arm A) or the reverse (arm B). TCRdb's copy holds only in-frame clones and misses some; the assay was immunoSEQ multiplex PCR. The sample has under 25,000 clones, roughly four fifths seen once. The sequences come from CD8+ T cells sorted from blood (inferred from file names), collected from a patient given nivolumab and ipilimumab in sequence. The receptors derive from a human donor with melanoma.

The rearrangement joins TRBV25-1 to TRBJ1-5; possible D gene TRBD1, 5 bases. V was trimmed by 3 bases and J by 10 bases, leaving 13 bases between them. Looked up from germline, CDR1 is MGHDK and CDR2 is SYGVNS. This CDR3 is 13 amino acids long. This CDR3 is CASSERGRVPQHF. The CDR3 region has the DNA TGTGCCAGCAGTGAGCGGGGCAGGGTACCCCAGCATTTT.

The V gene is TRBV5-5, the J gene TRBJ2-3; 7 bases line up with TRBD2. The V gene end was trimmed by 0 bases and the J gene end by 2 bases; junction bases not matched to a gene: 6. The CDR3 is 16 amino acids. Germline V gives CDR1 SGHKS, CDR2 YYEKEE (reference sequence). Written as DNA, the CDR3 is TGTGCCAGCAGCTTGGAGGGAGGGAGACTCACAGATACGCAGTATTTT. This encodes CASSLEGGRLTDTQYF.

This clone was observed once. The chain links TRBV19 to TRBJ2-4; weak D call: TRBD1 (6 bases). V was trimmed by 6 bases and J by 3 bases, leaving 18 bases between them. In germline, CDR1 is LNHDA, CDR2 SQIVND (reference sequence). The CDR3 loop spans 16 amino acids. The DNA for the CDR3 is TGTGCCAGTAGATCACGGCCTGGGGACAACAAAAACATTCAGTACTTC. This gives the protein CASRSRPGDNKNIQYF.

CDR3 region: CASSPQPGGDEQYF. The DNA for the CDR3 is TGTGCCAGCTCACCACAGCCAGGGGGAGACGAGCAGTACTTC. The chain joins TRBV18 to TRBJ2-7; TRBD1 agrees at 7 bases. Germline trimming cut 1 base from V and 5 bases from J; bases unmatched to any gene: 5. Germline V gene sequence: CDR1 KGHSH, CDR2 LQKENI. This CDR3 comprises 14 residues.

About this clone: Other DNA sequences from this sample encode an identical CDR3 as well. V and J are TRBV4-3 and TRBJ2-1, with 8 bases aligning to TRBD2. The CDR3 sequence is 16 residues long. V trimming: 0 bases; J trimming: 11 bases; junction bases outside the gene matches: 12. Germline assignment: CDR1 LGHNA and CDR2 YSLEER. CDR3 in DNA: TGCGCCAGCAGCCAAGATGTCGTACCAGCGGGGGTGAAGCAGTTCTTC. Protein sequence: CASSQDVVPAGVKQFF.

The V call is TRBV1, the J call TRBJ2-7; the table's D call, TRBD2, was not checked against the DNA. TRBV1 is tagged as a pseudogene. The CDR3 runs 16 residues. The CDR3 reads CTSSQDEREGHYEQYF. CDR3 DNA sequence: TGCACCAGCAGCCAAGATGAACGGGAGGGCCACTACGAGCAGTACTTC.

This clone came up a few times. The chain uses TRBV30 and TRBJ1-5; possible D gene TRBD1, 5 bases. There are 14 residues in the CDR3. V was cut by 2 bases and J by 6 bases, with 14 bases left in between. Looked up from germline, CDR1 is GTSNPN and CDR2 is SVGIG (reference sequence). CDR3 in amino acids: CAWSSGGEGQPQHF. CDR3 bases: TGTGCCTGGAGTTCGGGGGGGGAAGGTCAGCCCCAGCATTTT.

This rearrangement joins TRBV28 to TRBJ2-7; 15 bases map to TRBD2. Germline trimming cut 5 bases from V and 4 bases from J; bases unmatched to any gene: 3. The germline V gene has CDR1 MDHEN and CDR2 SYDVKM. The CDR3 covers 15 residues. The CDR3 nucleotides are TGTGCCAGCAGTCCGGGGACTAGCGGGAGGTACGAGCAGTACTTC. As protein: CASSPGTSGRYEQYF.

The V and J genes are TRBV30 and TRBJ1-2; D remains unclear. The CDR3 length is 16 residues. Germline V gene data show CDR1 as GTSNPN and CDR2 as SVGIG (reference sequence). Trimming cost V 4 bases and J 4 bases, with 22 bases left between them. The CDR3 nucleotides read TGTGCCTGGACCGACGGTGGCGGCGGGAACCGCTATGGCTACACCTTC. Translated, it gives CAWTDGGGGNRYGYTF. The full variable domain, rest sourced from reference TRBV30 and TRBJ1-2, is SQTIHQWPATLVQPVGSPLSLECTVEGTSNPNLYWYRQAAGRGLQLLFYSVGIGQISSEVPQNLSASRPQDRQFILSSKKLLLSDSGFYLCAWTDGGGGNRYGYTFGSGTRLTVV.

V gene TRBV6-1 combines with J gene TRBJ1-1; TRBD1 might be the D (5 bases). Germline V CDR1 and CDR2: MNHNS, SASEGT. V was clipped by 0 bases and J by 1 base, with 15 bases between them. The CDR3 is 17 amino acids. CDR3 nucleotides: TGTGCCAGCAGTGAAGCAAGTCGACGGGGGGGGAACACTGAAGCTTTCTTT. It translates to CASSEASRRGGNTEAFF.

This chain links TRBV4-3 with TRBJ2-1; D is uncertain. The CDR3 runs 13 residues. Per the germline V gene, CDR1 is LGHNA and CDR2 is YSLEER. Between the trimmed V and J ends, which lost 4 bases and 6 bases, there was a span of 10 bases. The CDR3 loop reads CASSRTEANEQFF. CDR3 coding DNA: TGCGCCAGCAGCCGCACCGAAGCCAATGAGCAGTTCTTC.

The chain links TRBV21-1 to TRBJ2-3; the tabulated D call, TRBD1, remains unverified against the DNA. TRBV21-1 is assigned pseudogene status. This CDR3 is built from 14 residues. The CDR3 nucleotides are TGTGCCAGCAGCATTAGGGACAGCCTAGATACGCAGTATTTT. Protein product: CASSIRDSLDTQYF.

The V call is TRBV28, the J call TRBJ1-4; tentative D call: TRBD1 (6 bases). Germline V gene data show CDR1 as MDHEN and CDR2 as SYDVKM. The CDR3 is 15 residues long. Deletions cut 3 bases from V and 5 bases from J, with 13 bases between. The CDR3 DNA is TGTGCCAGCAGTTTTTCGGGGGGACAAAATGAAAAACTGTTTTTT. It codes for CASSFSGGQNEKLFF.

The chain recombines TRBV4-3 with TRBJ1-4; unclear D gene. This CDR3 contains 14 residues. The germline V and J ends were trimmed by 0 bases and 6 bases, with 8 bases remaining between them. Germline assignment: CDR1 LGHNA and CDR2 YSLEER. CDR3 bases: TGCGCCAGCAGCCAAGACCACGGAGATGAAAAACTGTTTTTT. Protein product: CASSQDHGDEKLFF.

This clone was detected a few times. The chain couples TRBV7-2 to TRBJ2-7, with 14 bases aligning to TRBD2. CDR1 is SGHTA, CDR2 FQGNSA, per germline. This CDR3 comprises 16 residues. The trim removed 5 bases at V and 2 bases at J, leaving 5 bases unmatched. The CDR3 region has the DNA TGTGCCAGCAGCCACCCGGGACTAGCGGGAGCCTACGAGCAGTACTTC. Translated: CASSHPGLAGAYEQYF.